This is a list of T cell receptor beta chains from one sample in a study of blood T cells in healthy people across ages. In TCRdb, the 5' RACE reads were re-called with MiXCR into one record per CDR3 protein. The sample yields hundreds of thousands of distinct CDR3 sequences, under 30% seen once. These data are also associated with another study on T cells of mothers and their children.

Material for sequencing was blood. The receptors come from a boy aged 5-17 years in good health. Each CDR3 is given with its conserved first and last residue. The D gene is left open where the match is weak. Not all rows give a size; the values are once, few, many and, for expanded clones, a class.

V	J	size	D	CDR3	DNA
TRBV10-3	TRBJ1-2	few	TRBD1	CAISEPRQGARKGYTF	TGTGCCATCAGTGAGCCGAGACAGGGGGCCAGGAAGGGCTACACCTTC
TRBV9	TRBJ1-1	NA	NA	CASSAGGLNTEAFF	TGTGCCAGCAGCGCGGGGGGGCTCAACACTGAAGCTTTCTTT
TRBV2	TRBJ1-4	NA	NA	CAGSADRTGEKLFF	TGTGCCGGCAGTGCCGACAGAACAGGGGAAAAACTGTTTTTT
TRBV6-1	TRBJ1-1	once	NA	CASRTGQVRTEAFF	TGTGCCAGCAGAACGGGGCAAGTAAGAACTGAAGCTTTCTTT
TRBV4-1	TRBJ2-5	few	TRBD2	CASSQEVQLAGDQETQYF	TGCGCCAGCAGCCAAGAGGTACAACTAGCGGGGGACCAAGAGACCCAGTACTTC
TRBV20-1	TRBJ2-5	few	NA	CSASDRPRTQYF	TGCAGTGCTAGCGACAGACCCAGGACCCAGTACTTC
TRBV10-3	TRBJ1-1	NA	NA	CAISVLMNTEAFF	TGTGCCATCAGTGTCCTCATGAACACTGAAGCTTTCTTT
TRBV14	TRBJ1-2	NA	NA	CASSQSRLQGRLGGYTF	TGTGCCAGCAGCCAATCCCGTTTACAGGGTAGGCTCGGTGGCTACACCTTC
TRBV28	TRBJ2-4	NA	NA	CASQVASSIHIQYF	TGTGCCTCCCAGGTGGCTAGTAGTATCCACATTCAGTACTTC
TRBV11-3	TRBJ2-1	NA	TRBD1	CASSFTHRGSYNEQFF	TGTGCCAGCAGCTTCACCCACAGGGGTTCCTACAATGAGCAGTTCTTC
TRBV2	TRBJ1-5	NA	TRBD1	CASTLGQGGQPQHF	TGTGCCAGCACGCTGGGACAGGGCGGTCAGCCCCAGCATTTT
TRBV20-1	TRBJ1-2	NA	NA	CSARKRVGPLNSAF	TGCAGTGCTAGAAAACGTGTAGGACCTCTCAACTCGGCCTTC
TRBV14	TRBJ1-2	NA	NA	CASSPSGAANYGYTF	TGTGCCAGCAGCCCTTCCGGAGCAGCTAACTATGGCTACACCTTC
TRBV7-8	TRBJ1-2	few	NA	CASSLVGASYFNYGYTF	TGTGCCAGCAGCTTAGTGGGGGCGTCATACTTTAACTATGGCTACACCTTC
TRBV12-5	TRBJ2-2	few	NA	CASGLPSNTGELFF	TGTGCTAGTGGTTTACCGTCAAACACCGGGGAGCTGTTTTTT
TRBV15	TRBJ2-1	NA	NA	CATSRDRGTGYNEQFF	TGTGCCACCAGCAGAGATCGGGGGACGGGCTACAATGAGCAGTTCTTC
TRBV20-1	TRBJ2-1	NA	TRBD2	CSARGAWTSGNYNEQFF	TGCAGTGCTAGAGGGGCCTGGACTAGCGGAAACTACAATGAGCAGTTCTTC
TRBV7-2	TRBJ2-7	few	NA	CASSSTNLEQYF	TGTGCCAGCAGCTCTACGAATCTTGAGCAGTACTTC
TRBV12-3/TRBV12-4	TRBJ1-1	few	NA	CASSPGLGDTEAFF	TGTGCCAGCAGCCCGGGGCTTGGGGACACTGAAGCTTTCTTT
TRBV11-2	TRBJ1-5	NA	TRBD1	CASSLGDSIINQPQHF	TGTGCCAGCAGCTTAGGGGACAGCATTATCAATCAGCCCCAGCATTTT
TRBV20-1	TRBJ2-6	NA	NA	CSARDLYGGTSGANVLTF	TGCAGTGCTAGAGATCTTTACGGCGGAACCTCTGGGGCCAACGTCCTGACTTTC
TRBV6-7	TRBJ2-5	NA	NA	CARQGGETQYF	TGTGCCAGACAGGGTGGTGAGACCCAGTACTTC
TRBV20-1	TRBJ2-5	few	NA	CSARVSGIRETQYF	TGCAGTGCTAGAGTCTCGGGGATCAGGGAGACCCAGTACTTC
TRBV6-5	TRBJ2-4	few	TRBD1	CASSSPLFLGQASDQNIQYF	TGTGCCAGCAGTTCCCCCCTGTTTTTGGGACAGGCCTCCGACCAAAACATTCAGTACTTC
TRBV2	TRBJ2-5	NA	TRBD2	CASKPEGGRYQETQYF	TGTGCCAGCAAACCCGAGGGAGGGAGGTACCAAGAGACCCAGTACTTC
TRBV27	TRBJ2-3	few	TRBD2	CASSLFFGAGVEGDTQYF	TGTGCCAGCAGTTTATTCTTTGGAGCGGGGGTGGAGGGAGATACGCAGTATTTT
TRBV5-1	TRBJ2-1	NA	TRBD1	CASSLRGQGASGQFF	TGCGCCAGCAGCTTACGAGGACAGGGGGCAAGTGGGCAGTTCTTC
TRBV3-1	TRBJ2-1	NA	NA	CASSTTFTAENEQFF	TGTGCCAGCAGCACCACCTTTACAGCGGAGAATGAGCAGTTCTTC
TRBV10-3	TRBJ2-5	few	NA	CAIKDSQETQYF	TGTGCCATCAAGGACAGCCAAGAGACCCAGTACTTC
TRBV28	TRBJ2-6	NA	NA	CASNSPGSSGANVLTF	TGTGCCAGCAACAGCCCCGGAAGCTCTGGGGCCAACGTCCTGACTTTC
TRBV12-3/TRBV12-4	TRBJ2-5	few	TRBD1	CASSPDRDVYQETQYF	TGTGCCAGCAGTCCAGACAGGGATGTGTACCAAGAGACCCAGTACTTC
TRBV11-2	TRBJ2-1	few	NA	CASSLGLGLNNEQFF	TGTGCCAGCAGCTTAGGACTGGGGTTGAACAATGAGCAGTTCTTC
TRBV29-1	TRBJ2-6	few	TRBD1	CSVGLSGTGYSGANVLTF	TGCAGCGTTGGGCTTTCCGGGACAGGGTATTCTGGGGCCAACGTCCTGACTTTC
TRBV7-9	TRBJ2-1	NA	TRBD1	CASRPRQGRYNEQFF	TGTGCCAGCAGACCGCGACAGGGACGTTACAATGAGCAGTTCTTC
TRBV12-3/TRBV12-4	TRBJ2-7	NA	NA	CASSSGWEQYF	TGTGCCAGCAGTTCCGGGTGGGAGCAGTACTTC
TRBV28	TRBJ2-2	few	TRBD1	CASSLGQSSPGELFF	TGTGCCAGCAGTTTGGGACAGTCCTCGCCCGGGGAGCTGTTTTTT
TRBV5-6	TRBJ2-5	NA	NA	CASSLWGRQETQYF	TGTGCCAGCAGCTTGTGGGGTCGGCAAGAGACCCAGTACTTC
TRBV12-3/TRBV12-4	TRBJ2-7	many	TRBD2	CATASAGVAEQYF	TGTGCCACCGCCTCAGCGGGGGTTGCCGAGCAGTACTTC
TRBV7-6	TRBJ2-1	few	NA	CASSFYRAGGHNEQFF	TGTGCCAGCAGCTTTTATAGGGCCGGGGGGCACAATGAGCAGTTCTTC
TRBV20-1	TRBJ2-7	NA	TRBD2	CSARVGTTHEQYF	TGCAGTGCCAGGGTAGGGACTACCCACGAGCAGTACTTC
TRBV2	TRBJ2-7	few	NA	CASRSLRDISYEQYF	TGTGCCAGCAGAAGCCTTCGGGACATCTCCTACGAGCAGTACTTC
TRBV12-3/TRBV12-4	TRBJ1-1	NA	NA	CASNPGVHTEAFF	TGTGCCAGCAACCCGGGAGTCCACACTGAAGCTTTCTTT
TRBV28	TRBJ2-2	NA	NA	CASSLFGELFF	TGTGCCAGCAGTTTATTCGGGGAGCTGTTTTTT
TRBV10-3	TRBJ1-3	NA	TRBD1	CAISENRGSGNTIYF	TGTGCCATCAGTGAAAACAGGGGTAGTGGAAACACCATATATTTT
TRBV5-1	TRBJ2-5	few	TRBD2	CASSGRTSGGASETQYF	TGCGCCAGCAGCGGAAGGACTAGCGGGGGGGCCAGCGAGACCCAGTACTTC
TRBV5-1	TRBJ1-1	NA	NA	CVSSFGRPNTEAFF	TGCGTCAGCAGCTTTGGACGGCCAAACACTGAAGCTTTCTTT
TRBV6-1	TRBJ2-2	NA	TRBD1	CASRPPGQANTGELFF	TGTGCCAGCAGGCCTCCGGGACAGGCGAACACCGGGGAGCTGTTTTTT
TRBV10-3	TRBJ1-2	few	NA	CAISETTAQSPGYTF	TGTGCCATCAGTGAGACGACAGCTCAAAGTCCCGGCTACACCTTC
TRBV12-3/TRBV12-4	TRBJ2-7	NA	TRBD2	CASRGLAGASYEQYF	TGTGCCAGCAGAGGACTAGCGGGGGCCTCCTACGAGCAGTACTTC
TRBV2	TRBJ2-5	few	TRBD2	CASSEAAQAGASGETQYF	TGTGCCAGCAGTGAAGCGGCGCAAGCGGGGGCCAGTGGGGAGACCCAGTACTTC
TRBV10-3	TRBJ2-5	NA	NA	CAISESMDQETQYF	TGTGCCATCAGTGAGTCAATGGACCAAGAGACCCAGTACTTC